This T cell receptor (beta chain) was recorded in a study of shared clonotypes between healthy human individuals. Study as a whole: Donors had three CD4 naive, three CD4 memory, two CD8 naive and one CD8 memory plate apiece. Study-wide findings and caveats: Clonotypes which were not shared had lower generation probabilities than clonotypes that all four donors shared. Of the naive CD4 clonotypes, about 5% were shared across several donors. Compared with memory subsets, naive subsets generally had larger estimated richness.

To note about this clone: Its antigen is unknown.

TCRdb's table, derived via immunoSEQ multiplex PCR, lists solely in-frame clones and lacks some. Here the sample spans approximately 1,500,000 clones, roughly 96% being singletons. CDR3 size: 12 residues. V lost 2 bases, J lost 2 bases, and 3 bases lay in between. Germline values: CDR1 SGHDN, CDR2 FVKESK. The genes are TRBV14 and TRBJ1-1, with D uncertain. The sequence was obtained from a man aged 30 to 45 in good health. Sequenced: naive CD4+ T cells sorted from blood. Subset indicated: CD45RA+ positively selected. In DNA, the CDR3 is TGTGCCAGCAGCCAACTAAACACTGAAGCTTTCTTT. Translation: CASSQLNTEAFF. The variable domain in full, completed from reference TRBV14 and TRBJ1-1, reads EAGVTQFPSHSVIEKGQTVTLRCDPISGHDNLYWYRRVMGKEIKFLLHFVKESKQDESGMPNNRFLAERTGGTYSTLKVQPAELEDSGVYFCASSQLNTEAFFGQGTRLTVV.